This T cell receptor (beta chain) is from a study of CD8 T cells in Susac syndrome. The CDR3 runs to 16 residues. Unmatched junction bases numbered 13, after V lost 4 bases and J lost 7 bases. Germline CDR1 and CDR2: DFQATT and SNEGSKA (reference sequence). Random hexamers were used to reverse transcribe an amount of about 0.45 to 1 ug RNA. MiXCR was run by TCRdb on the immunoSEQ multiplex PCR reads, yielding one entry per CDR3 protein. The repertoire consists of approximately 190,000 distinct CDR3 sequences, with approximately 93% occurring once and the leading ten covering 0.1% to 0.12%. The sequence came from a human donor in good health. The chain has TRBV20-1 and TRBJ2-1, with TRBD2 matching 10 bases. The specimen sequenced was CD4+ T cells from PBMCs. CDR3 residues: CSATSGGTNRGNEQFF. Written as DNA, the CDR3 is TGCAGTGCTACTAGCGGGGGAACCAACAGGGGGAATGAGCAGTTCTTC.